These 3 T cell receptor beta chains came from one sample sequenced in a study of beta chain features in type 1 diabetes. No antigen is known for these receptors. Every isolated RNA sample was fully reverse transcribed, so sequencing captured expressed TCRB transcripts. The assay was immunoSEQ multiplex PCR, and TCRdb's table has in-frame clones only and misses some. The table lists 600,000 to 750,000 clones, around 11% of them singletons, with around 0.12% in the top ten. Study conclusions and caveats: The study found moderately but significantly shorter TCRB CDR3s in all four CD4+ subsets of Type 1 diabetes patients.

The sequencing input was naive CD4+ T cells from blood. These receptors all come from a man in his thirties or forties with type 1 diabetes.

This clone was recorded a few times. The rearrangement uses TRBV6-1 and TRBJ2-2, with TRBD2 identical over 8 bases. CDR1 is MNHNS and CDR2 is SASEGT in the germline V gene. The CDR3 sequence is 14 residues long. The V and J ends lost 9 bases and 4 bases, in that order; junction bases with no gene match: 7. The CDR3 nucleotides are TGTGCCAGTTGGGCGAGCGGGGGCACCGGGGAGCTGTTTTTT. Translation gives CASWASGGTGELFF.

The chain's CDR3 is CASNQQGDQETQYF. The CDR3 nucleotides read TGCGCCAGCAACCAACAGGGGGACCAAGAGACCCAGTACTTC. The genes are TRBV5-1 and TRBJ2-5; the match to TRBD1 covers 8 bases. The CDR3 has 14 residues. V lost 6 bases to trimming and J lost 0 bases; unmatched junction nucleotides: 4. CDR1 is SGHRS and CDR2 is YFSETQ in the germline V gene.

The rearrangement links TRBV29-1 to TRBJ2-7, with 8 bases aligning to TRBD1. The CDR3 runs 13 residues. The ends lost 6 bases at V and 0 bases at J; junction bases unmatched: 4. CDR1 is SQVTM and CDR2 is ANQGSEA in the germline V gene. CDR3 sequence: CSVPGQDSYEQYF. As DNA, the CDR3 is TGCAGCGTCCCGGGACAGGACTCCTACGAGCAGTACTTC.